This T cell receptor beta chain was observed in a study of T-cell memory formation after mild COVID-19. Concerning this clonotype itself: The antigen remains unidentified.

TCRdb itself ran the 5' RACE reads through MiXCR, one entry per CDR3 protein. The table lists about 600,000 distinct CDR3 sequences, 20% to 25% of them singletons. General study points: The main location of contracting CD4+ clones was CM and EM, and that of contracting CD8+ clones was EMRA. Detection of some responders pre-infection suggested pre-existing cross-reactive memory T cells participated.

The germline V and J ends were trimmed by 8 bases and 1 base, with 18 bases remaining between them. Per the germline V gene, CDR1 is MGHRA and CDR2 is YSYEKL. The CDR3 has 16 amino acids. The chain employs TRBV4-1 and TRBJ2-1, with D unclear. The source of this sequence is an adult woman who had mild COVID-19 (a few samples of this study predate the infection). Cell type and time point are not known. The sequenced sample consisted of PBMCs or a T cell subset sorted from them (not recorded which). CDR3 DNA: TGCGCCAGCGCGTTGATTGCCAGCGCTTCCTACAATGAGCAGTTCTTC. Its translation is CASALIASASYNEQFF.